The entry below gives a single T cell receptor (beta chain) sequence along with its context. CDR3 length: 13 residues. In germline, CDR1 is WSHSY, CDR2 SAAADI. Losses at the gene ends were 4 bases for V and 7 bases for J; bases not matched to a gene: 4. This entry comes from a study of T-cell memory formation after mild COVID-19. TCRdb itself ran the 5' RACE reads through MiXCR, one entry per CDR3 protein. Altogether some 120,000 distinct CDR3 sequences are present, more than 15% being singletons, with the ten largest covering over 11%. This sequence joins TRBV10-2 and TRBJ1-2; 9 nucleotides line up with TRBD1. The sample taken for sequencing was PBMCs or a T cell subset sorted from them (not recorded which). The TCR comes from an adult woman who had mild COVID-19 (a few samples of this study predate the infection). Cell type and time point are not known. In DNA, the CDR3 is TGCGCCAGCAGTGGTGGGACAGGGTTTGGCTACACCTTC. It yields the protein CASSGGTGFGYTF.